This TCR beta chain was captured by sequencing in a study of shared clonotypes between healthy human individuals. Study observations and caveats: Some naive CD4 clonotypes, roughly 4.7%, turned up in common across four donors.

Worth noting for this clone: Its specificity is not known.

In the naive CD8 group, cells lacked CD45RO and were positively selected for CCR7, so terminally differentiated effector memory CD45RA+ cells were left out. The method was immunoSEQ multiplex PCR; TCRdb's version includes in-frame clones alone and lacks a portion of them. The sample has millions of clones; just over 90% are singletons. The germline V and J ends were trimmed by 3 bases and 7 bases, with 19 bases remaining between them. The germline V gene encodes CDR1 LNHNV and CDR2 YYDKDF (reference sequence). The CDR3 consists of 16 residues. This sequence originates from a young man in good health. Some clones in this sample may be carry-over from other donors' samples. The material sequenced was naive CD8+ T cells from PBMCs. The J gene is TRBJ2-1, the V gene TRBV15; tentatively, D is TRBD2 (5 bases). The DNA of the CDR3 is TGTGCCACCAGCAGCCTATCGGGCGGAAGGGAGAATGAGCAGTTCTTC. This encodes CATSSLSGGRENEQFF.